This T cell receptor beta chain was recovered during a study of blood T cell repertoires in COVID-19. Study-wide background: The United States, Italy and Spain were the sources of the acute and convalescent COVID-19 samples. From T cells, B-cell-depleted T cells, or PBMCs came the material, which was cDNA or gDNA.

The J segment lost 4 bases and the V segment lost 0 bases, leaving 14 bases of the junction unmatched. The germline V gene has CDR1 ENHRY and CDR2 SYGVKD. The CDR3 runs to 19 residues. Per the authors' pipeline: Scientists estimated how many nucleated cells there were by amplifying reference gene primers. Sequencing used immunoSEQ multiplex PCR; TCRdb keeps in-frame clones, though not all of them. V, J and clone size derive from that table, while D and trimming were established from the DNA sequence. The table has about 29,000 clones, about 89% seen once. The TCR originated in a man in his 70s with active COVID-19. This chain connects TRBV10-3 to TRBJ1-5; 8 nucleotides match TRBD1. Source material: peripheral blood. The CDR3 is CAISESPRGQGARNQPQHF. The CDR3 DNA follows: TGTGCCATCAGTGAGTCCCCCCGAGGGCAGGGGGCTAGGAATCAGCCCCAGCATTTT.